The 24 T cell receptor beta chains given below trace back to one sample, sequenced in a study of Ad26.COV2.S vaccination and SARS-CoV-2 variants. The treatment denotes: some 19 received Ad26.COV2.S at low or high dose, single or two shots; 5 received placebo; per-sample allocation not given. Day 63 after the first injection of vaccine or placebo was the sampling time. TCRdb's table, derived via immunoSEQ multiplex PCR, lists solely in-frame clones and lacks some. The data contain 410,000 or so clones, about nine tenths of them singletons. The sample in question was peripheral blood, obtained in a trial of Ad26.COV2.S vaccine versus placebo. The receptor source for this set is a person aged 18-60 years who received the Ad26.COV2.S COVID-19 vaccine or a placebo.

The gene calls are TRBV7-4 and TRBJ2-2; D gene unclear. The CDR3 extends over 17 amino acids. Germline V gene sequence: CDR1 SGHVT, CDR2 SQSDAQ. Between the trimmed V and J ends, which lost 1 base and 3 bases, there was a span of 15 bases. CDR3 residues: CASSLGRRTPYTGELFF. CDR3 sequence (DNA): TGTGCCAGCAGCTTAGGTCGCCGTACTCCTTACACCGGGGAGCTGTTTTTT.

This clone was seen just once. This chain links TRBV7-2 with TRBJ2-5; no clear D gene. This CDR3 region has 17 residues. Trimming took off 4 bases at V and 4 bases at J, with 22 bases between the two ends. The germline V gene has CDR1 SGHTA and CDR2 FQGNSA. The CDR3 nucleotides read TGTGCCAGCAGCTACTCCACCAGACGAAGAATAGGAGAGACCCAGTACTTC. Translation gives CASSYSTRRRIGETQYF.

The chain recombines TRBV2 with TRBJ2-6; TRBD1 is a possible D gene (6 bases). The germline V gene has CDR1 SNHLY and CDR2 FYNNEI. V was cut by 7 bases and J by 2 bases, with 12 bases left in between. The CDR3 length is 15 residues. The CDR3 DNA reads TGTGCCAGCAAGCTTACAGGGACTGGGGCCAACGTCCTGACTTTC. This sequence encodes CASKLTGTGANVLTF.

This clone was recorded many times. CDR3 sequence reads: CASSSGMETQYF. In DNA form, the CDR3 reads TGTGCCAGCAGCTCAGGGATGGAGACCCAGTACTTC. The rearrangement uses TRBV5-4 and TRBJ2-5; the D gene is possibly TRBD1 (5 bases). The V gene's germline CDR1 is SGHNT and CDR2 YYREEE (reference sequence). This CDR3 has 12 residues. V was shortened by 3 bases and J by 5 bases, with 8 bases between the two germline ends.

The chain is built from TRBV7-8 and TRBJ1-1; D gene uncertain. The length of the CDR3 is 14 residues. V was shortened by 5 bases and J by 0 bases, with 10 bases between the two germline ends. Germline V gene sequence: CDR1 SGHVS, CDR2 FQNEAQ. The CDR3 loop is CASSALNMNTEAFF. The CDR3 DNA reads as TGTGCCAGCAGCGCGTTAAATATGAACACTGAAGCTTTCTTT.

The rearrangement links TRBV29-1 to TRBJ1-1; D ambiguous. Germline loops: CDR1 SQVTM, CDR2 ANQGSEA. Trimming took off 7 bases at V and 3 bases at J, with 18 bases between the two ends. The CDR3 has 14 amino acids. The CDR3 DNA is TGCAGCGCCATTTTGGAGGGCATTCACACTGAAGCTTTCTTT. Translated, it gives CSAILEGIHTEAFF.

The CDR3, as DNA: TGTGCCAGCAGCTGGGACTCAAATTCACCCCTCCACTTT. It specifies CASSWDSNSPLHF. The chain uses TRBV7-2 and TRBJ1-6; D possibly corresponds to TRBD1 (5 bases). CDR1 SGHTA and CDR2 FQGNSA come from the germline V gene. The V end lost 4 bases, the J end lost 7 bases, and 8 bases lay between the germline ends. The CDR3 totals 13 residues.

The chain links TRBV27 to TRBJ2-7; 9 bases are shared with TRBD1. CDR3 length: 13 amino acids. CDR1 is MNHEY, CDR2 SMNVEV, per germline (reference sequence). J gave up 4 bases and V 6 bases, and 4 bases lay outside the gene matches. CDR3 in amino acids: CASSRDRDYEQYF. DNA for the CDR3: TGTGCCAGCAGCCGGGACAGGGATTACGAGCAGTACTTC.

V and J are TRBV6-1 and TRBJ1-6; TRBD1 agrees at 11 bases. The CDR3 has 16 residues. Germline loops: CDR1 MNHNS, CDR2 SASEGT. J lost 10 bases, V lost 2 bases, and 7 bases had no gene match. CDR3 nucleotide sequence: TGTGCCAGCAGTGAATCAGGGACAGGGGGTAGATCACCCCTCCACTTT. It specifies CASSESGTGGRSPLHF.

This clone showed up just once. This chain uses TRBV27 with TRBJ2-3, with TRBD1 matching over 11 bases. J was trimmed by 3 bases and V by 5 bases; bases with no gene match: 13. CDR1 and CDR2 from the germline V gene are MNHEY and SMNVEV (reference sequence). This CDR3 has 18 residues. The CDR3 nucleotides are TGTGCCAGCAGTCCTACTGGACAGGGGGCGTTATGGACAGATACGCAGTATTTT. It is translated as CASSPTGQGALWTDTQYF.

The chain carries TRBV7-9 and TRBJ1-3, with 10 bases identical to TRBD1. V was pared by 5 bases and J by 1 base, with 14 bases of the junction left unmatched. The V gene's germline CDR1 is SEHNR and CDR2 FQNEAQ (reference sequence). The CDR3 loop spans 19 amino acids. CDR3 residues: CASSPTRPTGGFSGNTIYF. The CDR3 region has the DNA TGTGCCAGCAGCCCCACCCGACCGACAGGGGGCTTTTCTGGAAACACCATATATTTT.

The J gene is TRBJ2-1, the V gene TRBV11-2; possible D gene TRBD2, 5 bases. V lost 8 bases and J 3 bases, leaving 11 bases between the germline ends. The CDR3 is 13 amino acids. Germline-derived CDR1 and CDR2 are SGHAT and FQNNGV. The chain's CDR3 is CASGGQDYNEQFF. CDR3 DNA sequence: TGTGCCAGCGGCGGGCAGGACTACAATGAGCAGTTCTTC.

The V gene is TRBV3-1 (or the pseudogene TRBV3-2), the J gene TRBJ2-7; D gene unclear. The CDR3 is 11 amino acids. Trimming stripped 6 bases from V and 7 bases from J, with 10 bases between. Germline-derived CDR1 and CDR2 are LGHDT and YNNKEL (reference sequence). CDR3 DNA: TGTGCCAGCAGGCGAGGAATGGAGCAGTACTTC. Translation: CASRRGMEQYF.

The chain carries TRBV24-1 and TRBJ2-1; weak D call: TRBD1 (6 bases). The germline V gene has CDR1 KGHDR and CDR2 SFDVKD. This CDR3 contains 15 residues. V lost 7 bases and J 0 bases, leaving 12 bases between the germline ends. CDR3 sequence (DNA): TGTGCCACCAGAGGACAGTCAAGCTCCTACAATGAGCAGTTCTTC. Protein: CATRGQSSSYNEQFF.

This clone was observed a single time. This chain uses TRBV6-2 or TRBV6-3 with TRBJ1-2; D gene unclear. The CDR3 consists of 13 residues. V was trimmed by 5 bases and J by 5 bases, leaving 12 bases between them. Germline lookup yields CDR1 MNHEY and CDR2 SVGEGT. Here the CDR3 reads CASSLEEHYGYTF. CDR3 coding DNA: TGTGCCAGCAGTCTGGAGGAGCATTATGGCTACACCTTC.

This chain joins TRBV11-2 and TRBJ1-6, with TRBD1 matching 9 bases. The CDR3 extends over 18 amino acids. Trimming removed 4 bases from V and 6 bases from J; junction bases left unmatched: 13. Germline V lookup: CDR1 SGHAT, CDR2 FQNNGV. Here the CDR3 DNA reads TGTGCCAGCAGCTCCCACTACACAGGGGGCTTCGGTAATTCACCCCTCCACTTT. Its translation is CASSSHYTGGFGNSPLHF.

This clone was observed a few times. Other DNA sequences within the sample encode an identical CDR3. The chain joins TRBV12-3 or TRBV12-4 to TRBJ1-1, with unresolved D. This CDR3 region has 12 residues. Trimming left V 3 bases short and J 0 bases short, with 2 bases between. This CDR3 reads CASSFLNTEAFF. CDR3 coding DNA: TGTGCCAGCAGTTTCTTGAACACTGAAGCTTTCTTT.

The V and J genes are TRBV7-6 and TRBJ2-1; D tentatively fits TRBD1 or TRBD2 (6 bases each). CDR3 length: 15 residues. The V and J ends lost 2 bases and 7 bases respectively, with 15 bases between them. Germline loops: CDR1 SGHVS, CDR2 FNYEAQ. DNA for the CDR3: TGTGCCAGCAGCTTAACGGGGGCCGCTACGAATGAGCAGTTCTTC. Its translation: CASSLTGAATNEQFF.

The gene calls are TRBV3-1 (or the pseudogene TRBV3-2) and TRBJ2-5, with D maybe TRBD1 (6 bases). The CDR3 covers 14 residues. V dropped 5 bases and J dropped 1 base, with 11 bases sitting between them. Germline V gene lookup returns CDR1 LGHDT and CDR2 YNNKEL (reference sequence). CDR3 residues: CASSARTAQETQYF. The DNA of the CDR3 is TGTGCCAGCAGCGCCCGGACAGCCCAAGAGACCCAGTACTTC.

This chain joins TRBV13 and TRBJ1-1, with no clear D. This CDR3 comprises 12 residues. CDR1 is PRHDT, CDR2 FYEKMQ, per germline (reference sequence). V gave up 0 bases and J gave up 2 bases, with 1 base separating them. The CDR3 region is CASSLGNTEAFF. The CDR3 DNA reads TGTGCCAGCAGCTTAGGTAACACTGAAGCTTTCTTT.

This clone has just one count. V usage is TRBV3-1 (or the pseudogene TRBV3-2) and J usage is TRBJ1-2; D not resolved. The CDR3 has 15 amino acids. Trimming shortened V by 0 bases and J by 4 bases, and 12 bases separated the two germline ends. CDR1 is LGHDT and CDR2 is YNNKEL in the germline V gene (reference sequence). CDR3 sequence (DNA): TGTGCCAGCAGCCAAGATTCCCAGCCCCTCTATGGCTACACCTTC. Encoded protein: CASSQDSQPLYGYTF.

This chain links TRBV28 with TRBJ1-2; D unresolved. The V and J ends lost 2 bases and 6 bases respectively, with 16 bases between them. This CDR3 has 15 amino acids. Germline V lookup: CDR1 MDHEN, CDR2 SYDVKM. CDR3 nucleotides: TGTGCCAGCAGTTTACAGTCCCGGTGGAGGGATGGCTACACCTTC. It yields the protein CASSLQSRWRDGYTF.

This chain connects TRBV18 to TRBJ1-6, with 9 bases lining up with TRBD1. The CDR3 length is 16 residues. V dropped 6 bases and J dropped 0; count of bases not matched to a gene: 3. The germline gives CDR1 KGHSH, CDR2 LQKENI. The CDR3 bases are TGTGCCAGCTCCGGGACAGGGAGCTCCTATAATTCACCCCTCCACTTT. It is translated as CASSGTGSSYNSPLHF.

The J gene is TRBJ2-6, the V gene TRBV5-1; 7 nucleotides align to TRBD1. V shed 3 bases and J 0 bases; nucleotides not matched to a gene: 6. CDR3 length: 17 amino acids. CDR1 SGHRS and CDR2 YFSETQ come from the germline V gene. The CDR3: CASSSRTGASGANVLTF. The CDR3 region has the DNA TGCGCCAGCAGCTCTAGGACAGGCGCCTCTGGGGCCAACGTCCTGACTTTC.